The sequence of this T cell receptor (beta chain) was determined in a study of T cell changes during pregnancy in multiple sclerosis. The CDR3 contains 18 residues. Looked up from germline, CDR1 is SEHNR and CDR2 is FQNEAQ (reference sequence). With 0 bases clipped from V and 5 bases from J, the junction kept 12 bases outside the gene matches. Repertoires were generated with immunoSEQ multiplex PCR, while TCRdb's copy carries only in-frame clones and drops some. The repertoire consists of more than 100,000 clones, with around 91% occurring once and the leading ten covering around 0.84%. The V gene is TRBV7-9, the J gene TRBJ2-1; 8 bases line up with TRBD2. This TCR derives from a female donor with multiple sclerosis, enrolled in a pregnancy study. The sample in question was peripheral blood, obtained after pregnancy. The CDR3 DNA sequence: TGTGCCAGCAGCTTAGCGGCAGCGGGAGCCCGACCTAACAATGAGCAGTTCTTC. Translation gives CASSLAAAGARPNNEQFF.